This T cell receptor (beta chain) was obtained from a study of memory CD8 T cells in hepatitis C reinfection. For the study at large: After reinfection, two primary-infection resolvers became chronically infected. Peak reinfection sampling occurred 3 to 8 weeks after detected reinfection. Study-level findings and limits: About 5 donors were too few for definitive public clonotype conclusions.

Germline-derived CDR1 and CDR2 are MGHRA and YSYEKL. The CDR3 has 16 amino acids. V shed 0 bases, J shed 2 bases, and the junction held 6 bases outside the gene matches. The data were produced by immunoSEQ multiplex PCR, yet TCRdb's version contains in-frame clones alone and is incomplete. The sample includes 35,000 to 50,000 clones, around nine tenths of them seen just once. As for time point: peak reinfection, 3 to 8 weeks after reinfection detection. TCR sequencing was done directly ex vivo on sorted cells, without expansion in vitro. On this clone itself: No antigen is known for it.

J is TRBJ2-7 and V is TRBV4-1, with TRBD2 matching 8 bases. The material sequenced was naive CD8+ T cells sorted from blood. This clonotype was sampled from a man between 18 and 29 years old with hepatitis C virus infection. The CDR3 DNA is TGCGCCAGCAGCCAAGATCGGGGACTAGTCACCTACGAGCAGTACTTC. Amino acid sequence: CASSQDRGLVTYEQYF.